The T cell receptor (beta chain) described here comes from a study of T cell responses to AZD1222 COVID-19 vaccine. Study findings and constraints: Donors were mostly white British, more females; clonal diversity possibly underestimated. Baseline testing showed seropositivity in only a handful of AZD1222 recipients.

V dropped 2 bases and J dropped 7 bases, with 10 bases sitting between them. The CDR3 is 13 residues long. Germline CDR1 SGHKS, CDR2 YYEKEE (reference sequence). TCRdb's copy holds only in-frame clones and misses some; the assay was immunoSEQ multiplex PCR. There are over 140,000 clones in the sample, with 2% to 2.5% held by the top ten. With regard to this clone: The antigen is unknown.

The sequencing input was peripheral blood. This sequence joins TRBV5-5 and TRBJ1-5; no clear D. This receptor was obtained from an adult in good health. The CDR3 reads CASSFLPSQPQHF. CDR3 sequence (DNA): TGTGCCAGCAGCTTCCTGCCGAGCCAGCCCCAGCATTTT.